These 28 T cell receptor beta chains came from one sample sequenced in a study of glioma-infiltrating T cells after dendritic cell vaccination. Measured with immunoSEQ multiplex PCR; TCRdb has only the in-frame clones, and not every one. The repertoire holds about 87,000 clones, with 80% to 85% as singletons. Time point described: after dendritic cell vaccination, including at tumor progression/relapse. The sample consisted of blood, taken after dendritic cell vaccination. Receptor source: a human donor with glioblastoma.

This chain uses TRBV19 with TRBJ1-3; maybe TRBD1 (6 bases). The CDR3 covers 15 residues. V gave up 7 bases and J gave up 0 bases, with 13 bases separating them. CDR1 is LNHDA, CDR2 SQIVND, per germline (reference sequence). The CDR3 nucleotides read TGTGCCAGTACCCCACAGGGAACCTCTGGAAACACCATATATTTT. Its protein product is CASTPQGTSGNTIYF.

CDR3 sequence (DNA): TGTGCCAGTAGTACGAGCAGGGAGGATACCCTCCACTTT. As protein: CASSTSREDTLHF. The chain carries TRBV19 and TRBJ1-6; D is perhaps TRBD1 (5 bases). The CDR3 totals 13 residues. The V end lost 4 bases, the J end lost 14 bases, and 15 bases lay between the germline ends. Germline V gene lookup returns CDR1 LNHDA and CDR2 SQIVND (reference sequence).

The CDR3 DNA reads as TGTGCCAGCAGCTTAACGGCAGGCGGGGGGGCCGTTTACAATGAGCAGTTCTTC. Translating gives CASSLTAGGGAVYNEQFF. The genes are TRBV7-3 and TRBJ2-1; TRBD2 agrees at 9 bases. Germline V lookup: CDR1 SGHTA, CDR2 FQGTGA. The CDR3 is made up of 18 amino acids. The V and J ends lost 0 bases and 4 bases, in that order; junction bases with no gene match: 10.

V usage is TRBV13 and J usage is TRBJ1-2; D ambiguous. Trimming stripped 0 bases from V and 4 bases from J, with 6 bases between. The CDR3 contains 13 residues. The V gene's germline CDR1 is PRHDT and CDR2 FYEKMQ (reference sequence). As DNA, the CDR3 is TGTGCCAGCAGCTTAGGCTTCAGCTATGGCTACACCTTC. Translation: CASSLGFSYGYTF.

Only a few counts were recorded for this clone. The V and J genes are TRBV6-5 and TRBJ2-7; D is possibly TRBD2 (5 bases). The V end was cut by 8 bases, the J end by 1 base, with 18 bases between. The CDR3 has 15 amino acids. CDR1 and CDR2 (germline): MNHEY, SVGAGI. CDR3 in amino acids: CASPFEGPASYEQYF. In DNA form, the CDR3 reads TGTGCCAGCCCCTTTGAGGGTCCAGCGTCCTACGAGCAGTACTTC.

This clone appeared a few times. The chain combines TRBV4-2 with TRBJ2-7, with 9 nucleotides matching TRBD1. Trimming at V came to 8 bases and at J to 3 bases, leaving 14 bases not matched to a gene. The CDR3 runs to 16 residues. Germline V gene lookup returns CDR1 LGHNA and CDR2 YNFKEQ. The CDR3 spells CASASQERTGVYEQYF. CDR3 coding DNA: TGTGCCAGCGCCTCACAAGAGAGGACAGGGGTCTACGAGCAGTACTTC.

The J gene is TRBJ2-3, the V gene TRBV5-6; 10 bases are a match to TRBD2. Trimming cost V 0 bases and J 5 bases; bases outside gene matches: 6. This CDR3 has 16 amino acids. CDR1 and CDR2 from the germline V gene are SGHDT and YYEEEE. CDR3 in amino acids: CASSLERGGRGDTQYF. The CDR3, as DNA: TGTGCCAGCAGCTTGGAGCGGGGGGGCCGAGGAGATACGCAGTATTTT.

The rearrangement uses TRBV29-1 and TRBJ2-1, with 7 bases that match TRBD1. CDR1 SQVTM and CDR2 ANQGSEA come from the germline V gene. V trimming: 3 bases; J trimming: 3 bases; junction bases outside the gene matches: 5. This CDR3 has 14 residues. In DNA form, the CDR3 reads TGCAGCGTTGATACCGGACAGGTCTACAATGAGCAGTTCTTC. Protein: CSVDTGQVYNEQFF.

The chain joins TRBV5-1 to TRBJ1-2, with 7 bases aligning to TRBD1. V lost 4 bases to trimming and J lost 8 bases; unmatched junction nucleotides: 8. The CDR3 spans 13 residues. The V gene's germline CDR1 is SGHRS and CDR2 YFSETQ. The CDR3 DNA sequence: TGCGCCAGCAGCCCCGGGGACAGCCTCGGCTACACCTTC. This gives the protein CASSPGDSLGYTF.

The rearrangement links TRBV19 to TRBJ2-5, with 10 bases identical to TRBD1. Germline V CDR1 and CDR2: LNHDA, SQIVND (reference sequence). V was pared by 3 bases and J by 5 bases, with 6 bases of the junction left unmatched. The CDR3 is 15 residues long. The CDR3 DNA sequence: TGTGCCAGTAGTATTAACCGGGACAGGGGTGAGACCCAGTACTTC. It translates to CASSINRDRGETQYF. The complete variable domain, with remaining parts taken from reference TRBV19 and TRBJ2-5, reads DGGITQSPKYLFRKEGQNVTLSCEQNLNHDAMYWYRQDPGQGLRLIYYSQIVNDFQKGDIAEGYSVSREKKESFPLTVTSAQKNPTAFYLCASSINRDRGETQYFGPGTRLLVL.

V and J are TRBV15 and TRBJ2-7; tentative D call: TRBD1 (5 bases). The CDR3 has 14 amino acids. Between the trimmed V and J ends, which lost 1 base and 2 bases, there was a span of 9 bases. Germline-derived CDR1 and CDR2 are LNHNV and YYDKDF (reference sequence). The CDR3 DNA sequence: TGTGCCACCAGCAGAGTGGGCAGGGCCTACGAGCAGTACTTC. This gives the protein CATSRVGRAYEQYF. Based on the CDR3 plus reference TRBV15 and TRBJ2-7, the full variable domain is DAMVIQNPRYQVTQFGKPVTLSCSQTLNHNVMYWYQQKSSQAPKLLFHYYDKDFNNEADTPDNFQSRRPNTSFCFLDIRSPGLGDTAMYLCATSRVGRAYEQYFGPGTRLTVT.

The rearrangement joins TRBV9 to TRBJ2-2; D is ambiguous. V shed 4 bases and J shed 4 bases, with 5 bases lying between them. Per germline, CDR1 SGDLS and CDR2 YYNGEE. CDR3 size: 12 residues. The CDR3 region is CASSTSTGELFF. The CDR3 DNA reads as TGTGCCAGCAGCACTTCCACCGGGGAGCTGTTTTTT.

The chain employs TRBV7-8 and TRBJ1-6; D is unresolved. This CDR3 is built from 14 residues. Trimming removed 2 bases at V and 8 bases at J, with 10 bases between. Germline V gene lookup returns CDR1 SGHVS and CDR2 FQNEAQ. CDR3 DNA: TGTGCCAGCAGCTTACTCCCACCGGATTCACCCCTCCACTTT. Its translation: CASSLLPPDSPLHF.

This clone was observed a single time. This rearrangement joins TRBV6-1 to TRBJ2-3; 11 bases align to TRBD2. Germline V gives CDR1 MNHNS, CDR2 SASEGT. The CDR3 sequence is 15 residues long. With V trimmed by 8 bases and J by 0 bases, 4 bases remained unmatched. In DNA form, the CDR3 reads TGTGCCAGCCTCCTAGCGGGGGGTAGCACAGATACGCAGTATTTT. Amino acids: CASLLAGGSTDTQYF.

V usage is TRBV6-5 and J usage is TRBJ2-5, with a possible D match to TRBD2 (7 bases). Germline values: CDR1 MNHEY, CDR2 SVGAGI. The CDR3 is 14 residues long. The V gene lost 5 bases and the J gene lost 5 bases, with 15 bases spanning the gap. DNA for the CDR3: TGTGCCAGCAGTCCCGGGGGGCGGGCGGAGACCCAGTACTTC. This gives the protein CASSPGGRAETQYF.

This chain links TRBV9 with TRBJ1-3, with D tentatively TRBD1 (6 bases). The germline V gene has CDR1 SGDLS and CDR2 YYNGEE. V was cut by 4 bases and J by 8 bases, with 13 bases left in between. CDR3 length: 13 amino acids. CDR3 amino acids: CASSSQGLDTIYF. The CDR3, as DNA: TGTGCCAGCAGCTCACAGGGCTTAGACACCATATATTTT.

The chain combines TRBV19 with TRBJ1-6; possible D gene TRBD1, 5 bases. V was shortened by 3 bases and J by 6 bases, with 12 bases between the two germline ends. Germline V CDR1 and CDR2: LNHDA, SQIVND (reference sequence). The CDR3 covers 15 residues. CDR3 DNA sequence: TGTGCCAGTAGTATGATGGAGGGGTTTAATTCACCCCTCCACTTT. Translated: CASSMMEGFNSPLHF.

The sample holds many counts of this clone. CDR3 amino acids: CASNFGRGANYGYTF. CDR3 nucleotide sequence: TGTGCCAGCAATTTCGGGCGGGGAGCTAACTATGGCTACACCTTC. The chain combines TRBV2 with TRBJ1-2; D is unresolved. This CDR3 contains 15 residues. Trimming removed 7 bases at V and 0 bases at J, with 15 bases between. The V gene's germline CDR1 is SNHLY and CDR2 FYNNEI.

V gene TRBV6-6 combines with J gene TRBJ1-4; D unclear. This CDR3 is built from 12 residues. The ends were cut back, 5 bases at V and 11 bases at J, with 12 bases in the middle. Germline V gives CDR1 MNHNY, CDR2 SVGAGI (reference sequence). CDR3 sequence reads: CASSTEPLKLFF. For the CDR3, the DNA is TGTGCCAGCAGTACTGAGCCGCTGAAACTGTTTTTT.

The V call is TRBV13, the J call TRBJ1-2, with no clear D. Germline loops: CDR1 PRHDT, CDR2 FYEKMQ (reference sequence). CDR3 size: 12 residues. Trimming shortened V by 2 bases and J by 4 bases, and 5 bases separated the two germline ends. CDR3 residues: CASSLSSYGYTF. The CDR3 DNA is TGTGCCAGCAGCTTATCCTCCTATGGCTACACCTTC. The variable domain in full, with the rest retrieved from reference TRBV13 and TRBJ1-2, is AAGVIQSPRHLIKEKRETATLKCYPIPRHDTVYWYQQGPGQDPQFLISFYEKMQSDKGSIPDRFSAQQFSDYHSELNMSSLELGDSALYFCASSLSSYGYTFGSGTRLTVV.

The CDR3 reads CASSTGQGAKYNEQFF. CDR3 nucleotides: TGTGCCAGCAGCACCGGACAGGGGGCAAAGTACAATGAGCAGTTCTTC. This chain uses TRBV13 with TRBJ2-1; TRBD1 aligns across 11 bases. The V and J ends lost 5 bases and 4 bases, in that order; junction bases with no gene match: 7. The CDR3 covers 16 residues. Germline V CDR1 and CDR2: PRHDT, FYEKMQ (reference sequence).

This chain links TRBV13 with TRBJ2-7, with D maybe TRBD2 (7 bases). This CDR3 spans 16 amino acids. In germline, CDR1 is PRHDT, CDR2 FYEKMQ (reference sequence). V lost 4 bases and J lost 4, with 20 bases in between. CDR3 protein: CASSYQRGTGKYEQYF. CDR3 coding DNA: TGTGCCAGCAGCTACCAGCGGGGTACAGGGAAGTACGAGCAGTACTTC.

V gene TRBV14 combines with J gene TRBJ1-1, with no clear D. The germline V and J ends were trimmed by 3 bases and 7 bases, with 21 bases remaining between them. The CDR3 loop spans 16 amino acids. Germline assignment: CDR1 SGHDN and CDR2 FVKESK. In DNA form, the CDR3 reads TGTGCCAGCAGCCACGACCGGGAGGGCCCGGACCATGAAGCTTTCTTT. It specifies CASSHDREGPDHEAFF.

In its sample, this clone was seen a few times. The chain joins TRBV7-3 to TRBJ1-6, with D tentatively TRBD1 (6 bases). The germline V and J ends were trimmed by 3 bases and 14 bases, with 11 bases remaining between them. The germline CDR1 and CDR2 sequences are SGHTA and FQGTGA. This CDR3 is 12 amino acids long. The CDR3 loop is CASSLPGQTLHF. In nucleotides, the CDR3 is TGTGCCAGCAGCTTGCCGGGACAAACCCTCCACTTT.

The chain links TRBV18 to TRBJ1-4; 10 bases match TRBD1. The germline gives CDR1 KGHSH, CDR2 LQKENI. CDR3 length: 18 residues. Trimming removed 4 bases from V and 0 bases from J; junction bases left unmatched: 8. This chain's CDR3 is CASSQTGGTTSTNEKLFF. CDR3 DNA: TGTGCCAGCTCACAGACAGGGGGCACTACCTCAACTAATGAAAAACTGTTTTTT.

The chain employs TRBV6-5 and TRBJ1-5; 8 bases map to TRBD1. Trimming took 6 bases from V and 4 from J; bases not matched to a gene: 2. The germline V gene encodes CDR1 MNHEY and CDR2 SVGAGI. This CDR3 region has 13 residues. DNA for the CDR3: TGTGCCAGCAGCCGGGACAGGAATCAGCCCCAGCATTTT. Protein sequence: CASSRDRNQPQHF.

V gene TRBV7-3 combines with J gene TRBJ2-2; 7 bases match TRBD1. Germline lookup yields CDR1 SGHTA and CDR2 FQGTGA. V shed 5 bases, J shed 5 bases, and the junction held 8 bases outside the gene matches. The CDR3 has 15 residues. The CDR3 DNA follows: TGTGCCAGCAGCCAGTCAACAGGGGAAACCGGGGAGCTGTTTTTT. It codes for CASSQSTGETGELFF.

The genes are TRBV6-5 and TRBJ1-2, with 9 bases fitting TRBD1. The CDR3 loop spans 14 amino acids. Looked up from germline, CDR1 is MNHEY and CDR2 is SVGAGI. Trimming took 4 bases from V and 2 from J; bases not matched to a gene: 2. CDR3 in DNA: TGTGCCAGCAGTTCCACAGGGGGCAACTATGGCTACACCTTC. This codes for CASSSTGGNYGYTF.